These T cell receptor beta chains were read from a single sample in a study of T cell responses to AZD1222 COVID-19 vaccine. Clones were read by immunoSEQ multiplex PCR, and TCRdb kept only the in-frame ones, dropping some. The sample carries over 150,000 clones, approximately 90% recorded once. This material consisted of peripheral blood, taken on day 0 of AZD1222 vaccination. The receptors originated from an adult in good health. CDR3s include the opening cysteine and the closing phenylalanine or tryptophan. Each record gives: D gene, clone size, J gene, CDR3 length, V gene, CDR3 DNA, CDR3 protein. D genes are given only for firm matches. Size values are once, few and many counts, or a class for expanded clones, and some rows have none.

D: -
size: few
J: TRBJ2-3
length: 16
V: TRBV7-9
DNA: TGTGCCAGCAGCTTAGTTGGGGCCCTCAAAACAGATACGCAGTATTTT
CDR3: CASSLVGALKTDTQYF

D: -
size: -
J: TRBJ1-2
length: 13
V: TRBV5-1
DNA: TGCGCCAGCAGCCCGGACAATAACTATGGCTACACCTTC
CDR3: CASSPDNNYGYTF

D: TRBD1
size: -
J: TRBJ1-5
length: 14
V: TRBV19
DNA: TGTGCCAGTAGGCCCTGGACAGGGAGTCAGCCCCAGCATTTT
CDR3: CASRPWTGSQPQHF

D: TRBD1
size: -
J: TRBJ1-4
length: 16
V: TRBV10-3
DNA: TGTGCCATCAGTGAGTCTGGAGGGGGCGCGGTTGAAAAACTGTTTTTT
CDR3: CAISESGGGAVEKLFF

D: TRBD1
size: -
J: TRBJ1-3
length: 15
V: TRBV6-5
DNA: TGTGCCAGCAGGTCCGACAGGGAGGCTTCAAACACCATATATTTT
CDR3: CASRSDREASNTIYF

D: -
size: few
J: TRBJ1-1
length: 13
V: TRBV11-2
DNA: TGTGCCAGCACCACCCGGATTGACACTGAAGCTTTCTTT
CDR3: CASTTRIDTEAFF

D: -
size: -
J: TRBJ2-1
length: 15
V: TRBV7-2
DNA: TGTGCCAGCAGCTTAGTTGTGGCACAAAACAATGAGCAGTTCTTC
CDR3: CASSLVVAQNNEQFF

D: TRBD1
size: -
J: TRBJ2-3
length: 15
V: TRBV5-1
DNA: TGCGCCAGCAGCGCACAGGGGGCAGACACAGATACGCAGTATTTT
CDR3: CASSAQGADTDTQYF

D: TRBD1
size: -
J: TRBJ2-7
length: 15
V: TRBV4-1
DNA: TGCGCCAGCAGCCCCGGACAGGGAGCTGTCTACGAGCAGTACTTC
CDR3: CASSPGQGAVYEQYF

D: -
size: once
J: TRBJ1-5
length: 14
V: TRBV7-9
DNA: TGTGCCAGCAGCTTATGGGATAGCAATCAGCCCCAGCATTTT
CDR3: CASSLWDSNQPQHF

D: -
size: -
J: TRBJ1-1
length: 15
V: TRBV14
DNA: TGTGCCAGCAGCGCTCAAGGACAAACTGGGACTGAAGCTTTCTTT
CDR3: CASSAQGQTGTEAFF

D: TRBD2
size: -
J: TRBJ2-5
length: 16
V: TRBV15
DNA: TGTGCCACCAGCAGTGGACTAGCGGGAAGGGGGGAGACCCAGTACTTC
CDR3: CATSSGLAGRGETQYF

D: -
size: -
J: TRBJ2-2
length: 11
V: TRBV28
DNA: TGTGCCAGCAGGAGCACCGGGGAGCTGTTTTTT
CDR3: CASRSTGELFF

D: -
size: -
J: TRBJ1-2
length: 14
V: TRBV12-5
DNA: TGTGCTAGTGGTTTGCCGGGAACAGACTATGGCTACACCTTC
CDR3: CASGLPGTDYGYTF

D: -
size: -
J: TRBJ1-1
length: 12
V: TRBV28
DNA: TGTGCCAGCAGTTTACAGGGGACTGAAGCTTTCTTT
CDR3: CASSLQGTEAFF

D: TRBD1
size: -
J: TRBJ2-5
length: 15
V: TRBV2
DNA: TGTGCCAGCGGTTTGCAGGGGGCTATCGGAGAGACCCAGTACTTC
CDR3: CASGLQGAIGETQYF

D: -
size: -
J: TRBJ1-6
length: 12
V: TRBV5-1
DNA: TGCGCCAGCAGCTCGACAGATTCACCCCTCCACTTT
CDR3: CASSSTDSPLHF

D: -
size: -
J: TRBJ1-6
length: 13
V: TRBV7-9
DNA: TGTGCCAGCAGCTGGGACCCCAATTCACCCCTCCACTTT
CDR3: CASSWDPNSPLHF

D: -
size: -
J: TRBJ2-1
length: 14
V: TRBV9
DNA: TGTGCCAGCAGCGTAGATCGCTTGGTCAATGAGCAGTTCTTC
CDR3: CASSVDRLVNEQFF

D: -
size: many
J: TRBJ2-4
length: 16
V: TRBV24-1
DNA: TGTGCCACCCCATTCTTGGGCAGCCAAGTACAAAACATTCAGTACTTC
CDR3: CATPFLGSQVQNIQYF

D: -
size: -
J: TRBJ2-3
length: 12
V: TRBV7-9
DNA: TGTGCCAGCAGCTTGAAAGGGTATACGCAGTATTTT
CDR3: CASSLKGYTQYF

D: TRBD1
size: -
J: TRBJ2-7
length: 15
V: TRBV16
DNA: TGTGCCAGCAGCCAAGGGACAGGGAGTCCCTACGAGCAGTACTTC
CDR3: CASSQGTGSPYEQYF

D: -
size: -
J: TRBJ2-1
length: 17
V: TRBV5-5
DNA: TGTGCCAGCAGCTCCCTGGGACTTCCAGGAGAGTACAATGAGCAGTTCTTC
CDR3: CASSSLGLPGEYNEQFF

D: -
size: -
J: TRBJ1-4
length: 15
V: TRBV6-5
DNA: TGTGCCAGCAGTTACGAAGTCACGGGTCGGGGAAAACTGTTTTTT
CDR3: CASSYEVTGRGKLFF

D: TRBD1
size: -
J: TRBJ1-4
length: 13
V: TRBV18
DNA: TGTGCCAGCTCACAGGGGGCAGATGAAAAACTGTTTTTT
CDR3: CASSQGADEKLFF